One sample yielded the 10 T cell receptor beta chains listed below, sequenced in a study of CD8 T cells in ankylosing spondylitis. TCRdb analysed the 5' RACE reads with MiXCR anew, one entry per CDR3 protein. The repertoire holds some 100,000 distinct CDR3 sequences, with roughly 9% as singletons. These receptors lack a known antigen. Study results and limitations: Seemingly distinctive of ankylosing spondylitis blood was a TCR beta motif formed by eight highly homologous variants.

Sequencing was performed on blood, either unsorted or a sorted T cell fraction (not recorded which). The receptors derive from a male donor with ankylosing spondylitis.

This rearrangement joins TRBV15 to TRBJ2-3; D remains unclear. CDR1 and CDR2 (germline): LNHNV, YYDKDF (reference sequence). The V end lost 1 base, the J end lost 2 bases, and 13 bases lay between the germline ends. The CDR3 is 16 amino acids. The CDR3 protein is CATSRADGELTDTQYF. In DNA, the CDR3 is TGTGCCACCAGCAGAGCTGATGGCGAGCTCACAGATACGCAGTATTTT.

In this sample, this clonotype turned up many times. V is TRBV28 and J is TRBJ2-3, with a tentative D call TRBD2 (5 bases). Germline CDR1 is MDHEN and CDR2 is SYDVKM. The CDR3 extends over 13 amino acids. V lost 3 bases to trimming and J lost 4 bases, with 8 bases between them. The CDR3 bases are TGTGCCAGCAGTTTTATGAGGGCAGATACGCAGTATTTT. Translated, it gives CASSFMRADTQYF.

This clonotype was detected ten times or more. The gene calls are TRBV12-3 or TRBV12-4 and TRBJ2-1; the match to TRBD1 covers 11 bases. The CDR3 has 18 residues. The V gene end was trimmed by 5 bases and the J gene end by 6 bases; junction bases not matched to a gene: 15. The CDR3 spells CASSPSWGGTGGSNEQFF. The CDR3 nucleotides are TGTGCCAGCAGTCCCTCCTGGGGCGGGACAGGGGGTTCCAATGAGCAGTTCTTC.

This clonotype was observed many times. The V gene is TRBV5-6, the J gene TRBJ2-1; D uncertain. This CDR3 is built from 14 residues. Trimming took 2 bases from V and 6 from J, leaving 12 bases between them. Germline CDR1 and CDR2: SGHDT and YYEEEE. CDR3 sequence: CASSLRWGINEQFF. The CDR3 DNA is TGTGCCAGCAGCTTAAGGTGGGGAATCAATGAGCAGTTCTTC.

The rearrangement links TRBV29-1 to TRBJ2-1; 9 bases match TRBD2. Germline loops: CDR1 SQVTM, CDR2 ANQGSEA. The CDR3 runs 17 residues. With V trimmed by 0 bases and J by 8 bases, 14 bases remained unmatched. CDR3 in DNA: TGCAGCGTTGAAGATGCGGAACTAGCGGGTCAAATGGATGAGCAGTTCTTC. Residues: CSVEDAELAGQMDEQFF.

The chain employs TRBV21-1 and TRBJ2-5; the table calls TRBD1, which could not be checked here. TRBV21-1 corresponds to a pseudogene. This CDR3 has 14 residues. The CDR3 sequence: CASSKGPGEETQYF. For the CDR3, the DNA is TGTGCCAGCAGCAAAGGGCCGGGGGAAGAGACCCAGTACTTC.

This clonotype was picked up many times. CDR3 residues: CASSLVWDRYNEQFF. DNA of the CDR3: TGCGCCAGCAGCTTGGTTTGGGACCGATACAATGAGCAGTTCTTC. V gene TRBV5-1 combines with J gene TRBJ2-1, with D possibly being TRBD1 or TRBD2 (5 bases each). Between the trimmed V and J ends, which lost 0 bases and 4 bases, there was a span of 11 bases. CDR1 is SGHRS and CDR2 is YFSETQ in the germline V gene. The CDR3 has 15 residues.

This clonotype was counted at least ten times. V and J are TRBV14 and TRBJ2-1; tentatively, D is TRBD2 (5 bases). Germline V gives CDR1 SGHDN, CDR2 FVKESK. The CDR3 has 14 amino acids. Trimming pared 4 bases from V and 3 bases from J, leaving 10 bases between. The DNA of the CDR3 is TGTGCCAGCAGCCCTCACGACTACTACAATGAGCAGTTCTTC. The encoded protein is CASSPHDYYNEQFF.

CDR3 nucleotides: TGTGCCACCAGTGATTTCGGGTACAGCTATAGCACAGATACGCAGTATTTT. Translation: CATSDFGYSYSTDTQYF. The chain joins TRBV24-1 to TRBJ2-3; D remains unclear. V was clipped by 1 base and J by 0 bases, with 13 bases between them. The CDR3 contains 17 residues. Germline assignment: CDR1 KGHDR and CDR2 SFDVKD.

This clonotype turned up a few times. The chain is built from TRBV27 and TRBJ2-3; possible D gene TRBD2, 5 bases. This CDR3 has 18 residues. Germline CDR1 reads MNHEY; CDR2 reads SMNVEV (reference sequence). Trimming removed 3 bases from V and 4 bases from J, with 23 bases in between. The CDR3 region is CASSFLERRLPDADTQYF. The CDR3 region has the DNA TGTGCCAGCAGTTTTTTGGAGCGGAGACTTCCGGACGCAGATACGCAGTATTTT.